This T cell receptor beta chain was sequenced for a study of blood T cells in healthy people across ages. Across the whole study: With template switching, about one barcoded beta molecule was captured per two T cells.

This clonotype was counted between two and nine times. What it binds is unknown. Study conclusions and caveats: Naive CD4+ cell counts and diversity both ran higher in long-lived than in aged donors. Across the age range, TCR beta diversity per million T cells fell in a roughly linear way.

The length of the CDR3 is 13 residues. The germline gives CDR1 SNHLY, CDR2 FYNNEI. V shed 6 bases and J 5 bases; nucleotides not matched to a gene: 6. Sample-barcoded 5' priming and a J-beta primer mix drove a second PCR of about 7 to 11 cycles. Template switching added a 12-random-nucleotide identifier to every cDNA molecule. TCRdb reanalysed the 5' RACE reads using MiXCR and keeps one entry per CDR3 protein. This repertoire shows hundreds of thousands of distinct CDR3 sequences, roughly 53% found once; its top ten account for roughly 37%. The sequence came from an elderly man in good health. The material sequenced was blood. The chain is built from TRBV2 and TRBJ2-5; 7 positions match TRBD1. In DNA, the CDR3 is TGTGCCAGCAGACTGGGACAGTACGAGACCCAGTACTTC. It codes for CASRLGQYETQYF.